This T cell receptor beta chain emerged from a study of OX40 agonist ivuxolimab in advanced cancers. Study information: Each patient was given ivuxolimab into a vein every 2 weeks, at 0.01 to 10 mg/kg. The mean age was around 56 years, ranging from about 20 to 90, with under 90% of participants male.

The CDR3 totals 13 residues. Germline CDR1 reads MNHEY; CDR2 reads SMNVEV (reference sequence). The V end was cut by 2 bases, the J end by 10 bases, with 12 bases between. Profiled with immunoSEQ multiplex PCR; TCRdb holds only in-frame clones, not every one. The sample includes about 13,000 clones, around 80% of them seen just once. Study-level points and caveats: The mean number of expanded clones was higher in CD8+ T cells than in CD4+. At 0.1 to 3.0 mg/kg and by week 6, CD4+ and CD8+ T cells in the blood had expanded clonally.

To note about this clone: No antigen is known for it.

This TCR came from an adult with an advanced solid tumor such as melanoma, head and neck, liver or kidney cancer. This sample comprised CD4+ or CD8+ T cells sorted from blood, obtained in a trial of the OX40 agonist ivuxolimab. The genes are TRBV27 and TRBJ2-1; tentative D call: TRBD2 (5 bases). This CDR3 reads CASSLGISVEQFF. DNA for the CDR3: TGTGCCAGCAGTTTAGGGATTAGCGTGGAGCAGTTCTTC.